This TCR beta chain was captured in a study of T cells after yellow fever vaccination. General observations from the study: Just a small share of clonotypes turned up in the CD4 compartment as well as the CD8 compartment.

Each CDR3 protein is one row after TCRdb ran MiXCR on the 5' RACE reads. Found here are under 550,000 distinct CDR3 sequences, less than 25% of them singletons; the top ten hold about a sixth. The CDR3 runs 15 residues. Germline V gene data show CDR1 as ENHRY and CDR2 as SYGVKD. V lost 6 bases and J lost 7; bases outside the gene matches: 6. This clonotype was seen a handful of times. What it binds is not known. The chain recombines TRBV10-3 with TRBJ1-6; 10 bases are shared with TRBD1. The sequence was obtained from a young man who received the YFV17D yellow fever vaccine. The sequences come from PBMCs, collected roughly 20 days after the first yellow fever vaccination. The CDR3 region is CAIRRGQGGNSPLHF. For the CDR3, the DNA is TGTGCCATCAGGCGCGGACAGGGGGGGAATTCACCCCTCCACTTT.